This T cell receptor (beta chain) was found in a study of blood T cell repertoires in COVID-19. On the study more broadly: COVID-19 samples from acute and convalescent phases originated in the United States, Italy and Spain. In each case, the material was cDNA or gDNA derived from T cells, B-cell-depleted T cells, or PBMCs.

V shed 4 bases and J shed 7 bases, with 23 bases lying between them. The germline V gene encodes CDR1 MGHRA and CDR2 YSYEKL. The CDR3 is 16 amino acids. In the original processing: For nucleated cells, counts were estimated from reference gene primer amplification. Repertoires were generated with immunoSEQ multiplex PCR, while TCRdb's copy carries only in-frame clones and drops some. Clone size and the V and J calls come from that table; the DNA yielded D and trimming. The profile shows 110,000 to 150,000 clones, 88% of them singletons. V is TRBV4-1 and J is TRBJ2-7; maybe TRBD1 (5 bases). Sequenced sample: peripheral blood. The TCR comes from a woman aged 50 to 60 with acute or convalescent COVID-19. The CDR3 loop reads CASSPMQQEPQGEQYF. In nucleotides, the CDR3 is TGCGCCAGCAGCCCCATGCAACAGGAGCCCCAAGGGGAGCAGTACTTC.